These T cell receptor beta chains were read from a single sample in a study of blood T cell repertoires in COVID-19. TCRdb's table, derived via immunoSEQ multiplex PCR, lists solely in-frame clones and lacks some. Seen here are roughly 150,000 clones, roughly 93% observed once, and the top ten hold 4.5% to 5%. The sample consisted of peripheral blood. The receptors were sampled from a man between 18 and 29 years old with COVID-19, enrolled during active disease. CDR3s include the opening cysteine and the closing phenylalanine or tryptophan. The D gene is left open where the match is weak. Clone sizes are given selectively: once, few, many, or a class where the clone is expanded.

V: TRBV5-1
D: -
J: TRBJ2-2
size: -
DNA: TGCGCCAGCAGCCCGGGACAGAACACCGGGGAGCTGTTTTTT
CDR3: CASSPGQNTGELFF

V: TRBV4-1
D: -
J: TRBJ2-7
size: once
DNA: TGCGCCAGCAGCCAAGGGGCCCTGCCGACCTACGAGCAGTACTTC
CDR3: CASSQGALPTYEQYF

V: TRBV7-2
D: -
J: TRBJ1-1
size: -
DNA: TGTGCCAGCAGCTTAGAACGGGGGACTGAAGCTTTCTTT
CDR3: CASSLERGTEAFF

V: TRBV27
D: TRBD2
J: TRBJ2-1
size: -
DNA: TGTGCCAGCAGTTTAGTAGCGGGAGGCTGGGGTGAGCAGTTCTTC
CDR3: CASSLVAGGWGEQFF

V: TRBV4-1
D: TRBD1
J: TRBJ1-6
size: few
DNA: TGCGCCAGCAGCCGGGACAGGGTAAACTCCTATAATTCACCCCTCCACTTT
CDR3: CASSRDRVNSYNSPLHF

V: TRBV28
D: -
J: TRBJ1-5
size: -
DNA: TGTGCCAGCTGGGAAGCGGGACAAAGCAATCAGCCCCAGCATTTT
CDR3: CASWEAGQSNQPQHF

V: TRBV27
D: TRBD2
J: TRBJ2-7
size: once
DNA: TGTGCCAGCAGTTTAATTACTAGCGTCTCGGACGAGCAGTACTTC
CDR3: CASSLITSVSDEQYF

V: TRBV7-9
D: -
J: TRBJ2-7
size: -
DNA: TGTGCCAGCAGCCTCCGACAGGGACTAGGCTCCTACGAGCAGTACTTC
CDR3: CASSLRQGLGSYEQYF

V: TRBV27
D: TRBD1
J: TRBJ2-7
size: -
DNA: TGTGCCAGCAGTTTCCAGGGGGCTGTCGACGAGCAGTACTTC
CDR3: CASSFQGAVDEQYF

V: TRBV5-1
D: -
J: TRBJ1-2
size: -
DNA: TGCGCCAGCACGGCAGGGAACTATGGCTACACCTTC
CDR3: CASTAGNYGYTF

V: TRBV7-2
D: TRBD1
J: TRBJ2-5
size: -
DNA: TGTGCCAGCAGCTTAGTTGGCAGGGGGAAGACCCAGTACTTC
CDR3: CASSLVGRGKTQYF

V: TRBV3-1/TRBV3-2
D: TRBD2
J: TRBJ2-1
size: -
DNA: TGTGCCAGCAGCCAACGCCCCACTAGCGGGAATGAGCAGTTCTTC
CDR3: CASSQRPTSGNEQFF

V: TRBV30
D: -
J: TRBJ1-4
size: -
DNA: TGTGCCTGGAGCCCCGGGAGTAATGAAAAACTGCTTTTT
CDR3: CAWSPGSNEKLLF

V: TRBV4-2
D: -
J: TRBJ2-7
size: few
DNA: TGTGCCAGCAGCCAAGATCTCGCTACTCCCTCCTACGAGCAGTACTTC
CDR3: CASSQDLATPSYEQYF

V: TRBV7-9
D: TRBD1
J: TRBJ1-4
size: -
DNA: TGTGCCAGCAGCTCCGACAGGGCCAATGAAAAACTGTTTTTT
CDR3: CASSSDRANEKLFF

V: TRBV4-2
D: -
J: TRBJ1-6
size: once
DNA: TGTGCCAGCAGCCAAGGGCGGACTTACGGAGGATATTCACCCCTCCACTTT
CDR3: CASSQGRTYGGYSPLHF

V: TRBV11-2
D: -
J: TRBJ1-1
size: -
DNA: TGTGCCAGCAGCTTAGGCCGGCGACAGAGGAAGGACACTGAAGCTTTCTTT
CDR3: CASSLGRRQRKDTEAFF

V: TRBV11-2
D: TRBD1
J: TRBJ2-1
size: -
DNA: TGTGCCAGCAGCCCGGACAGGGATTTCAATGAGCAGTTCTTC
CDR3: CASSPDRDFNEQFF

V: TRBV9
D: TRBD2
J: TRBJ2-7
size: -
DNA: TGTGCCAGCAGCGGCGGGAGCTACGAGCAGTACTTC
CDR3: CASSGGSYEQYF

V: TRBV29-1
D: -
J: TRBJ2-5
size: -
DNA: TGCAGCGCTCCCTCGACAGGCCAAGAGACCCAGTACTTC
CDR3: CSAPSTGQETQYF

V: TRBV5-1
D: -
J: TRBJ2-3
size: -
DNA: TGCGCCAGCAGCTTTGCGGCAAGCACAGATACGCAGTATTTT
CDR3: CASSFAASTDTQYF

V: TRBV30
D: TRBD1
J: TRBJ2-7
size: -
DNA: TGTGCCTGGAGTTCCGGGGACAGGGGTGACGAGCAGTACTTC
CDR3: CAWSSGDRGDEQYF

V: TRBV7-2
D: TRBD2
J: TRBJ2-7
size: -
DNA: TGTGCCAGCAGCTTTAACCCACTAGCGGTCGCCTACGAGCAGTACTTC
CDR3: CASSFNPLAVAYEQYF

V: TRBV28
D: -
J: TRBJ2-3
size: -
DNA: TGTGCCAGCAGTTTAGGGGACTTACGCACAGATACGCAGTATTTT
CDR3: CASSLGDLRTDTQYF

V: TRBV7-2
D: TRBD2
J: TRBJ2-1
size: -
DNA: TGTGCCAGCAGCTTCCTAGCGGGAGGAAATGAGCAGTTCTTC
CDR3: CASSFLAGGNEQFF

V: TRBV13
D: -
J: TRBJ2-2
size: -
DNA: TGTGCCAGCAGCTTAGGCCTATGGTCCGGGGAGCTGTTTTTT
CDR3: CASSLGLWSGELFF

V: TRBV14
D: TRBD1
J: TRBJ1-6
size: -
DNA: TGTGCCAGCAGCCTTGGGACAGGGGGTTCACCCCTCCACTTT
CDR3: CASSLGTGGSPLHF

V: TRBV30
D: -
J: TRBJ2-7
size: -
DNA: TGTGCCTGGAGAGCGGCTAGCTTAAGCTACGAGCAGTACTTC
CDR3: CAWRAASLSYEQYF

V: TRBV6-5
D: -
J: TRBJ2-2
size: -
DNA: TGTGCCAGCACCAGGGGCAGGACCGGGGAGCTGTTTTTT
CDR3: CASTRGRTGELFF

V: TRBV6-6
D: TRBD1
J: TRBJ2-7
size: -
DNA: TGTGCCAGCAGTCCCCGAAGACAGGGTGATATCGGGTCCTACGAGCAGTACTTC
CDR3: CASSPRRQGDIGSYEQYF